This entry is about one T cell receptor (beta chain). The CDR3 contains 13 residues. From germline, CDR1 is KGHSH and CDR2 LQKENI. V gave up 8 bases and J gave up 5 bases; unmatched junction bases: 6. The data were taken from a study of T cell responses to AZD1222 COVID-19 vaccine. Some clones are missing from TCRdb's copy, which holds only in-frame ones; the method was immunoSEQ multiplex PCR. The sample has about 160,000 clones, just over 90% seen once. The material sequenced was peripheral blood, taken 28 days after the second AZD1222 dose. The source is an adult who received the AZD1222 COVID-19 vaccine. This chain links TRBV18 with TRBJ1-1; 9 positions agree with TRBD1. DNA for the CDR3: TGTGCCAGCACAGGGGGCGATGGAACTGAAGCTTTCTTT. This codes for CASTGGDGTEAFF.